A selection of T cell receptor beta chains follows, all from one sample in a study of control samples from healthy donors and cancer patients. Profiled with immunoSEQ multiplex PCR; TCRdb holds only in-frame clones, not every one. The table lists about 110,000 clones, almost 85% of them singletons. The sequenced sample was blood. Source of these receptors: a man younger than 35 in good health. Each CDR3 is given with its conserved first and last residue. The D gene is left open where the match is weak. Size values are once, few and many counts, or a class for expanded clones, and some rows have none.

CDR3,DNA,V,J,D,size
CASSERRLNEKLFF,TGTGCCAGTAGTGAGAGGCGCCTTAATGAAAAACTGTTTTTT,TRBV19,TRBJ1-4,NA,NA
CASSSGGPPNEKLFF,TGTGCCAGCAGTTCAGGGGGCCCCCCTAATGAAAAACTGTTTTTT,TRBV11-2,TRBJ1-4,TRBD1,few
CASGGHYTGSPNEQFF,TGTGCTAGTGGTGGCCACTATACAGGGTCCCCCAATGAGCAGTTCTTC,TRBV12-5,TRBJ2-1,NA,NA
CASSYAERGEETQYF,TGTGCCAGCAGTTACGCGGAGCGGGGGGAAGAGACCCAGTACTTC,TRBV6-5,TRBJ2-5,TRBD2,NA
CASSSSPGTGKETQYF,TGTGCCAGCAGCTCCAGCCCCGGGACAGGGAAAGAGACCCAGTACTTC,TRBV9,TRBJ2-5,TRBD1,NA
CATSEGGTRRGEAFF,TGTGCCACCAGTGAGGGGGGAACAAGGAGGGGTGAAGCTTTCTTT,TRBV24-1,TRBJ1-1,NA,NA
CASSRGFQETQYF,TGTGCCAGCAGTCGGGGATTTCAAGAGACCCAGTACTTC,TRBV9,TRBJ2-5,NA,NA
CASSEMAGTLLLSNSPLHF,TGTGCCAGCAGTGAAATGGCAGGGACCTTGTTGTTAAGTAATTCACCCCTCCACTTT,TRBV2,TRBJ1-6,NA,NA
CASSFRGANEKLFF,TGTGCCAGCAGCTTCAGGGGGGCTAATGAAAAACTGTTTTTT,TRBV5-5,TRBJ1-4,TRBD1,NA
CASSLRTSAAYEQYF,TGTGCCAGTAGTCTCAGGACTAGCGCCGCCTACGAGCAGTACTTC,TRBV19,TRBJ2-7,TRBD2,NA
CASTGQGGSNEQFF,TGTGCCAGCACGGGACAGGGGGGGTCCAATGAGCAGTTCTTC,TRBV28,TRBJ2-1,TRBD1,NA
CASNPGLLTAGDGYTF,TGTGCCAGCAATCCCGGCCTGTTAACCGCTGGGGATGGCTACACCTTC,TRBV2,TRBJ1-2,NA,NA
CASSEVTVRLGYTF,TGTGCCAGCAGTGAAGTGACAGTCCGCCTGGGCTACACCTTC,TRBV2,TRBJ1-2,NA,NA
CASSTIHRGVAEKLFF,TGTGCCAGTAGTACCATCCACAGGGGAGTAGCTGAAAAACTGTTTTTT,TRBV19,TRBJ1-4,TRBD1,NA
CASSRQGKVAANYGYTF,TGTGCCAGCAGCCGACAGGGAAAGGTGGCGGCTAACTATGGCTACACCTTC,TRBV6-6,TRBJ1-2,TRBD1,NA
CASSGGTSGFPGELFF,TGTGCCAGCAGCGGAGGGACTAGCGGGTTTCCCGGGGAGCTGTTTTTT,TRBV3-1/TRBV3-2,TRBJ2-2,TRBD2,NA
CASSYDRRGTDTQYF,TGCGCCAGCAGTTATGACAGGCGCGGGACAGATACGCAGTATTTT,TRBV5-1,TRBJ2-3,NA,NA
CASRQGASNQPQHF,TGTGCCAGCAGACAGGGAGCTAGCAATCAGCCCCAGCATTTT,TRBV6-5,TRBJ1-5,NA,few
CASSHPTGGYTEAFF,TGCGCCAGCAGCCACCCGACAGGGGGCTACACTGAAGCTTTCTTT,TRBV4-1,TRBJ1-1,TRBD1,few
CASSLGDYATNEKLFF,TGCGCCAGCAGCTTGGGGGATTATGCAACTAATGAAAAACTGTTTTTT,TRBV5-1,TRBJ1-4,NA,once
CASSWSRTAGNTIYF,TGTGCCAGCAGTTGGTCAAGGACAGCTGGAAACACCATATATTTT,TRBV6-5,TRBJ1-3,NA,NA
CAINGLGNTEAFF,TGTGCCATAAACGGACTGGGGAACACTGAAGCTTTCTTT,TRBV6-6,TRBJ1-1,NA,NA
CASRFEETQYF,TGTGCCAGCAGGTTTGAAGAGACCCAGTACTTC,TRBV12-3/TRBV12-4,TRBJ2-5,NA,NA
CASSLKGQETQYF,TGTGCCAGCAGCTTAAAGGGCCAAGAGACCCAGTACTTC,TRBV7-9,TRBJ2-5,NA,once
CASSSTLRLAGGNEQFF,TGTGCCAGCAGCTCAACCCTGCGACTAGCGGGGGGCAATGAGCAGTTCTTC,TRBV7-9,TRBJ2-1,TRBD2,few
CASSVGGYTF,TGTGCCAGCTCGGTGGGTGGCTACACCTTC,TRBV6-5,TRBJ1-2,NA,NA
CASTLTAGQGAEEQYF,TGTGCCAGCACTCTTACCGCGGGACAGGGGGCCGAAGAGCAGTACTTC,TRBV6-6,TRBJ2-7,TRBD1,NA
CATSRDSPLHF,TGTGCCACCAGCAGGGATTCACCCCTCCACTTT,TRBV15,TRBJ1-6,NA,NA
CASSLGDRPNQPQHF,TGTGCCAGCAGCTTGGGGGACAGGCCAAATCAGCCCCAGCATTTT,TRBV5-5,TRBJ1-5,TRBD1,once
CATSASGTGLAWGTDTQYF,TGTGCCACCAGCGCCAGCGGGACAGGGCTCGCTTGGGGCACAGATACGCAGTATTTT,TRBV15,TRBJ2-3,TRBD1,NA
CATSGPSGTTLYGYTF,TGTGCCACCAGTGGCCCGTCCGGAACCACCTTATATGGCTACACCTTC,TRBV24-1,TRBJ1-2,NA,NA
CASSLEGHGYTF,TGCGCCAGCAGCTTGGAAGGGCATGGCTACACCTTC,TRBV5-1,TRBJ1-2,NA,NA
CASSPQRGGALYEQYF,TGCGCCAGCAGCCCCCAAAGGGGAGGGGCACTCTACGAGCAGTACTTC,TRBV4-3,TRBJ2-7,TRBD2,NA
CASSPTGSMNTEAFF,TGCGCCAGCAGCCCAACAGGGTCCATGAACACTGAAGCTTTCTTT,TRBV5-1,TRBJ1-1,NA,NA
CASSKPGTGVYEQYF,TGTGCCAGTAGTAAGCCCGGGACAGGGGTTTACGAGCAGTACTTC,TRBV19,TRBJ2-7,TRBD1,NA
CAWAESSYEQYF,TGTGCCTGGGCCGAAAGCTCCTACGAGCAGTACTTC,TRBV30,TRBJ2-7,NA,NA
CASSTRPPGTAFYQPQHF,TGTGCCAGTAGTACCCGCCCGCCCGGGACCGCTTTCTATCAGCCCCAGCATTTT,TRBV19,TRBJ1-5,NA,NA
CASSLGTGGRTGELFF,TGCGCCAGCAGCCTCGGGACAGGGGGCAGGACCGGGGAGCTGTTTTTT,TRBV5-1,TRBJ2-2,TRBD1,NA